The present TCR beta chain was sequenced within a study of blood T cell repertoires in COVID-19. Study background: Both acute and convalescent COVID-19 samples were obtained from the United States, Italy and Spain. T cells, B-cell-depleted T cells, or PBMCs provided the cDNA or gDNA that served as material.

Produced via immunoSEQ multiplex PCR; TCRdb's table is partial and in-frame only. The data hold about 150,000 clones, with just over 90% observed a single time. Germline CDR1 and CDR2: MNHNY and SVGAGI (reference sequence). This CDR3 contains 15 residues. V lost 6 bases to trimming and J lost 3 bases; unmatched junction nucleotides: 7. Sequences were obtained from peripheral blood. V usage is TRBV6-6 and J usage is TRBJ2-1; 8 bases agree with TRBD2. The sequence derives from a man aged 18-30 years with COVID-19, enrolled during active disease. The CDR3 region is CASSTGLVLYNEQFF. In DNA, the CDR3 is TGTGCCAGCAGCACGGGACTAGTTCTCTACAATGAGCAGTTCTTC.